This is a list of T cell receptor beta chains from one sample in a study of CD8+CD57+ T cells in acquired aplastic anemia. In TCRdb, the reads were re-called with MiXCR into one record per CDR3 protein. The data contain 200,000 to 250,000 distinct CDR3 sequences, less than 75% of them seen just once; the ten biggest clones take up roughly 50%. The sample taken for sequencing was sorted CD4+, CD8+, or CD8+CD57+ T cells (not recorded which) from PBMCs. The receptors derive from a human donor with aplastic anemia. Both conserved end residues are part of each CDR3. The order of the fields is J gene, V gene, CDR3 protein.

j_call: TRBJ2-1
v_call: TRBV19
cdr3_aa: CASWTGESSYNEQFF

j_call: TRBJ1-1
v_call: TRBV7-9
cdr3_aa: CASSLSRGATEAFF

j_call: TRBJ1-2
v_call: TRBV10-3
cdr3_aa: CAISAAADYGYTF

j_call: TRBJ2-7
v_call: TRBV9
cdr3_aa: CASSRGGGGTYEQYF

j_call: TRBJ1-3
v_call: TRBV2
cdr3_aa: CASKVSGNTIYF

j_call: TRBJ2-3
v_call: TRBV19
cdr3_aa: CASNMGATDTQYF

j_call: TRBJ1-1
v_call: TRBV19
cdr3_aa: CASSTDRGSTEAFF

j_call: TRBJ1-3
v_call: TRBV9
cdr3_aa: CASSDPGNTIYF

j_call: TRBJ2-1
v_call: TRBV5-1
cdr3_aa: CASSLAPGNEQFF

j_call: TRBJ1-2
v_call: TRBV7-2
cdr3_aa: CASSHGQGYGYTF

j_call: TRBJ2-5
v_call: TRBV5-8
cdr3_aa: CAQETQYF

j_call: TRBJ1-1
v_call: TRBV15
cdr3_aa: CATSSQEYRANTEAFF

j_call: TRBJ2-7
v_call: TRBV5-5
cdr3_aa: CASSLSQGTSYEQYF

j_call: TRBJ2-5
v_call: TRBV9
cdr3_aa: CASSVAGGSQETQYF

j_call: TRBJ1-2
v_call: TRBV29-1
cdr3_aa: CSVEVPDWDGYTF

j_call: TRBJ2-7
v_call: TRBV29-1
cdr3_aa: CSVGSIGASYEQYF

j_call: TRBJ1-2
v_call: TRBV7-2
cdr3_aa: CASSWGNYGYTF

j_call: TRBJ2-7
v_call: TRBV15
cdr3_aa: CATSSSRSGQGYPYEQYF